Listed below are T cell receptor beta chains from one sample, sequenced in a study of PD-L1 blockade in urothelial cancer. Sequencing used immunoSEQ multiplex PCR; TCRdb keeps in-frame clones, though not all of them. The sample consists of tens of thousands of clones, about four fifths of them appearing once. The source material was PBMCs, sampled around atezolizumab (anti-PD-L1) treatment. These receptors were taken from a woman aged 70-85 years with urothelial cancer. CDR3s include the opening cysteine and the closing phenylalanine or tryptophan. A D gene is named only where the DNA matches it firmly. For some rows the clone size is stated as once, few or many, or as a class when expanded; others skip it.

J gene	clone size	V gene	D gene	CDR3 DNA	CDR3 protein
TRBJ1-2	.	TRBV19	.	TGTGCCAGTAGCAGGGGTAACTATGGCTACACCTTC	CASSRGNYGYTF
TRBJ1-4	few	TRBV2	TRBD1	TGTGCCAGCAGGAGGGGGCCAGAAAAACTGTTTTTT	CASRRGPEKLFF
TRBJ2-7	.	TRBV29-1	TRBD1	TGCAGCGTTGAAGAGGTAGGGCAGGGGGACCACGAGCAGTACTTC	CSVEEVGQGDHEQYF
TRBJ2-6	.	TRBV30	.	TGTGCCTGGAGTGTATGGACTTCTGGGGCCAACGTCCTGACTTTC	CAWSVWTSGANVLTF
TRBJ2-1	.	TRBV7-3	TRBD2	TGTGCCAGCAGCTTAGGTCCCAGCGGGAGCTACAATGAGCAGTTCTTC	CASSLGPSGSYNEQFF
TRBJ2-3	.	TRBV2	.	TGTGCCAGCAAGAAAGGGGCGGGACCCACAGATACGCAGTATTTT	CASKKGAGPTDTQYF
TRBJ1-2	few	TRBV2	TRBD1	TGTGCCAGCAGTGTGGACAGGGCGAACTATGGCTACACCTTC	CASSVDRANYGYTF
TRBJ2-7	.	TRBV6-1	.	TGTGCCAGCAGTGTAATTTACGAGCAGTACTTC	CASSVIYEQYF
TRBJ2-5	once	TRBV18	TRBD1	TGTGCCAGCTCACCCGGGACAGGCCCGTACTTC	CASSPGTGPYF
TRBJ2-7	.	TRBV5-6	TRBD2	TGTGCCAGCAGCTCCCCAGCGGGAGGAGGGTACGAGCAGTACTTC	CASSSPAGGGYEQYF
TRBJ1-5	.	TRBV28	.	TGTGCCAGCAGTGCCGGGATAACGAGCAATCAGCCCCAGCATTTT	CASSAGITSNQPQHF
TRBJ2-7	.	TRBV5-1	TRBD1	TGCGCCAGCAGCTTGGCCCCAGGACAGGATTTCTACGAGCAGTACTTC	CASSLAPGQDFYEQYF
TRBJ2-7	.	TRBV15	.	TGTGCCACCAGCAGAGTAGAGGGCGAGCAGTACTTC	CATSRVEGEQYF
TRBJ1-2	.	TRBV19	TRBD1	TGTGCCAGTAGTTTCACCCCCACAGGGGGATATGGCTACACCTTC	CASSFTPTGGYGYTF
TRBJ2-7	.	TRBV30	TRBD2	TGTGCCTGGAGTCCGGGACTAGTTATTCCGTACGAGCAGTACTTC	CAWSPGLVIPYEQYF
TRBJ2-1	.	TRBV7-3	.	TGTGCCAGCAGCTTACTCCGACAGGGGACTAAGGAGCAGTTCTTC	CASSLLRQGTKEQFF
TRBJ1-4	.	TRBV6-6	.	TGTGCCAGCCGTCGGGGGACAACTAATGAAAAACTGTTTTTT	CASRRGTTNEKLFF
TRBJ1-2	.	TRBV29-1	.	TGCAGCGTCGGTGGCTACACCTTC	CSVGGYTF
TRBJ1-2	few	TRBV6-5	.	TGTGCCAGCAGCCCTTCGGGGGTTGGCTACACCTTC	CASSPSGVGYTF
TRBJ1-5	.	TRBV4-1	.	TGCGCCAGCAGCCGGGGAGGAATCGGGGATCAGCCCCAGCATTTT	CASSRGGIGDQPQHF
TRBJ2-5	few	TRBV14	.	TGTGCCAGCAGCCCCATTGGTAGCATCCAAGAGACCCAGTACTTC	CASSPIGSIQETQYF
TRBJ1-5	once	TRBV27	TRBD1	TGTGCCAGCAGACGGACAGGACCTAATCAGCCCCAGCATTTT	CASRRTGPNQPQHF